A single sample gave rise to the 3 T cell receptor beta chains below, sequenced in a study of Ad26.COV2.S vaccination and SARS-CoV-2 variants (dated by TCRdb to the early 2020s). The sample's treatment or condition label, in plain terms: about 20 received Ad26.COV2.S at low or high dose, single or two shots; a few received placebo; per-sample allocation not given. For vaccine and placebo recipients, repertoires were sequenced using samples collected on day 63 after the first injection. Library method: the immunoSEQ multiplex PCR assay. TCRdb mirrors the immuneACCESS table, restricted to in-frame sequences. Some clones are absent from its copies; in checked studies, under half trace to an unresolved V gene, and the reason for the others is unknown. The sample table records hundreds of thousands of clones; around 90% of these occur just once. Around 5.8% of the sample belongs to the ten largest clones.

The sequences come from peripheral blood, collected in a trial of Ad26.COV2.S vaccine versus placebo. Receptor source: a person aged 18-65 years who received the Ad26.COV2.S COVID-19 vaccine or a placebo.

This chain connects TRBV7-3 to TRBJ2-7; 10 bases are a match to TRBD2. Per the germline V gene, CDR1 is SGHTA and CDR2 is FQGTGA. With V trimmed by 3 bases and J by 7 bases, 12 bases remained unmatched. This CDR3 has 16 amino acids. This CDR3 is CASSLGRAAGGQEQYF. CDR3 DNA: TGTGCCAGCAGCTTGGGGAGAGCAGCGGGAGGGCAAGAGCAGTACTTC.

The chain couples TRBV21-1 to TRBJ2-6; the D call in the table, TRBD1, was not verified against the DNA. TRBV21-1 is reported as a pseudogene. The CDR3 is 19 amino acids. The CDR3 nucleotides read TGTGCCAGCATCCACCGAGGGGACAGGGTGAAGTCTGGGGCCAACGTCCTGACTTTC. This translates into CASIHRGDRVKSGANVLTF.

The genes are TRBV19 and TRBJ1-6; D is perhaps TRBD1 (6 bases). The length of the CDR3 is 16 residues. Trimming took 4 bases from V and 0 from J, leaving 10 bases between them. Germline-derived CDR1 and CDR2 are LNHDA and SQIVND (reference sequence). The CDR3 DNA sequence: TGTGCCAGTAGTACAGGGGCGAGCTCCTATAATTCACCCCTCCACTTT. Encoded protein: CASSTGASSYNSPLHF.